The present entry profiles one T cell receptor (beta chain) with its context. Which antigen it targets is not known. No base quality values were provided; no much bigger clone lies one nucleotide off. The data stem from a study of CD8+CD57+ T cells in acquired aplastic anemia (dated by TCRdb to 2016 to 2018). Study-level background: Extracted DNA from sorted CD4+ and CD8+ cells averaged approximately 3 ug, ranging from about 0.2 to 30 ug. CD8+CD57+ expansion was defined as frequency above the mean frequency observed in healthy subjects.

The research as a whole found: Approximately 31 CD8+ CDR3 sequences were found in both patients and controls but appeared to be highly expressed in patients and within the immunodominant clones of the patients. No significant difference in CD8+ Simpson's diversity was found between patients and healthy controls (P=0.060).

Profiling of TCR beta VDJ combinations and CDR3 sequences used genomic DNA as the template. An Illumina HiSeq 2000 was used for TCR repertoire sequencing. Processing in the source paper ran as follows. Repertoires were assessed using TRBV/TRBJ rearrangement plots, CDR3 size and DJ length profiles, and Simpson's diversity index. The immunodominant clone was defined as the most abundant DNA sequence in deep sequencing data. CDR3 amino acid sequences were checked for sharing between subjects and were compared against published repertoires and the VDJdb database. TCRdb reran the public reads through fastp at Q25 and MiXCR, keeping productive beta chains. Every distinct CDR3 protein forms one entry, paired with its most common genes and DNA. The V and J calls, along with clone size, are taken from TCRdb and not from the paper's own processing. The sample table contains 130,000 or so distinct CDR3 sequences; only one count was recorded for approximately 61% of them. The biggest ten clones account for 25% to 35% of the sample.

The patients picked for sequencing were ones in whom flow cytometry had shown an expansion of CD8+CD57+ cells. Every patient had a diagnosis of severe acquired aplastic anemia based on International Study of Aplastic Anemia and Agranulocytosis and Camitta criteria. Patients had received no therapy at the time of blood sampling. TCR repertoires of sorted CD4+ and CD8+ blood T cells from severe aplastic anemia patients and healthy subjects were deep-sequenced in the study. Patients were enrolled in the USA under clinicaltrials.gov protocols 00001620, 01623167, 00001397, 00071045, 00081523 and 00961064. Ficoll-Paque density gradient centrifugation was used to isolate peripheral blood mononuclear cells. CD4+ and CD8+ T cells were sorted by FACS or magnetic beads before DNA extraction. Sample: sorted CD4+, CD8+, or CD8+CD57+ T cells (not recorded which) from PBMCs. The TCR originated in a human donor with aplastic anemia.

The sequenced DNA: TGTGCCAGCAGCTTGGACGAGAGCTCCTACAATGAGCAGTTCTTC. The encoded protein is CASSLDESSYNEQFF. The sequence is built from TRBV5-4 and TRBJ2-1; the D gene remains uncertain. The CDR3 measures 15 amino acids from cysteine to phenylalanine. Only the CDR3 portion is preserved as DNA: 45 bases, with reading frame beginning at the first base. The germline V gene (reference sequence) specifies SGHNT as CDR1 and YYREEE as CDR2. Trimming removed 0 bases from V and 0 bases from J, leaving 7 bases between the germline ends.